This is a list of T cell receptor beta chains from one sample in a study of shared clonotypes between healthy human individuals. Profiling relied on immunoSEQ multiplex PCR, and the TCRdb table lists in-frame clones only, not all of them. The data hold about 1.1 million clones, with 78% observed a single time. Sequencing used memory CD4+ T cells from PBMCs. The source is a man between 18 and 35 years old in good health. Some clones in this sample may be carry-over from other donors' samples. CDR3s leave out the opening cysteine and the closing phenylalanine or tryptophan. The order of the fields is D gene, V gene, J gene, CDR3 protein. A D gene is named only where the DNA matches it firmly.

TRBD2	TRBV30	TRBJ2-1	AWSVSSGSYNEQF
TRBD2	TRBV7-2	TRBJ2-5	ASSLRGGTSGIETQY
TRBD2	TRBV7-9	TRBJ2-3	ASSLGSSSGSTQY
-	TRBV7-2	TRBJ2-5	ASSTTRGEGTQY
-	TRBV5-4	TRBJ2-5	ASSLPGGEQTQY
TRBD1	TRBV18	TRBJ2-7	ASSPDRVYEQY
TRBD2	TRBV7-2	TRBJ2-1	ASSRLRTSGINEQF
TRBD2	TRBV19	TRBJ2-7	ASSLGRDYEQY
-	TRBV11-2	TRBJ2-7	ASSLDRTPSYEQY
-	TRBV5-4	TRBJ1-3	ASSLSAGNTIY
TRBD1	TRBV18	TRBJ1-3	ASSPSRPTGADSGNTIY
-	TRBV7-2	TRBJ2-3	ASSSDSLTDTQY
-	TRBV6-6	TRBJ1-5	ASSYTTGGRQPQH
-	TRBV9	TRBJ2-1	ASSAQGLSSYNEQF
-	TRBV28	TRBJ1-6	ASKTNRVGDNSPLH
-	TRBV20-1	TRBJ1-4	SASSGGKLF
-	TRBV2	TRBJ2-2	ASRKLSGELF
-	TRBV18	TRBJ1-2	ASSPGMDPLNYGYT
TRBD2	TRBV4-2	TRBJ2-7	ASSQSTSGKAYEQY
-	TRBV7-8	TRBJ2-7	ASSYDPAWGSEQY
TRBD2	TRBV7-9	TRBJ2-1	ASSPSGRGSYNEQF
-	TRBV5-1	TRBJ1-5	ASSLDYNQPQH
-	TRBV7-9	TRBJ2-1	ASSLMSEQF
-	TRBV6-6	TRBJ1-1	ASSFPQAEAF